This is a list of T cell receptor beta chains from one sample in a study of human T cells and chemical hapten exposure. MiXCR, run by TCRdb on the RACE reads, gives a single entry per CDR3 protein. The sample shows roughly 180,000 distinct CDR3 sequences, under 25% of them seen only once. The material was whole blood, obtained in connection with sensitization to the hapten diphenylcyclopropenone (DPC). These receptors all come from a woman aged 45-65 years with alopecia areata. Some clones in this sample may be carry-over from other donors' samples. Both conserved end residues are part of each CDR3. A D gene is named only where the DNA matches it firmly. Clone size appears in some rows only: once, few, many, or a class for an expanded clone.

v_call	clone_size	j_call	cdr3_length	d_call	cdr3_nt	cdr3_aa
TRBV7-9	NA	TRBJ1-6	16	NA	TGTGCCAGCAGCTCTCGACAGTACTCCTATAATTCACCCCTCCACTTT	CASSSRQYSYNSPLHF
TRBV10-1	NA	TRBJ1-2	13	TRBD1	TGCGCCAGCAGTCCGGGACAGTTCTATGGCTACACCTTC	CASSPGQFYGYTF
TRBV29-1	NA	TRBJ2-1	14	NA	TGCAGCGTTGAATACCCCGCTGGGGGCGATGAGCAGTTCTTC	CSVEYPAGGDEQFF
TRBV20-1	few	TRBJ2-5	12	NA	TGCAGTGCTAGAGGAACGACAGAGACCCAGTACTTC	CSARGTTETQYF
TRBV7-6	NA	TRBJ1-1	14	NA	TGTGCCAGCAGCGTCGGAGGTTTGGGCGCTGAAGCTTTCTTT	CASSVGGLGAEAFF
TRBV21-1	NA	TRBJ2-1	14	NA	TGTGCCAGCAGCCCACCTGCGGTCTACAATGAGCAGTTCTTC	CASSPPAVYNEQFF
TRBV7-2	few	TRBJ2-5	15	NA	TGTGCCAGCAGCTTAATGTCGAACAGCCAAGAGACCCAGTACTTC	CASSLMSNSQETQYF
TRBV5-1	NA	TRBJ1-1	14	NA	TGCGCCAGCAGCGCCAGTTCAGGGAACACTGAAGCTTTCTTT	CASSASSGNTEAFF
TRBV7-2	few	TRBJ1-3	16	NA	TGTGCCAGCAGCTCTCTGGGTCCCCTGGCGGGAAACACCATATATTTT	CASSSLGPLAGNTIYF
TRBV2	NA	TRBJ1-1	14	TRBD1	TGTGCCAGCAGTGAAGAGGGGGCACTCACTGAAGCTTTCTTT	CASSEEGALTEAFF
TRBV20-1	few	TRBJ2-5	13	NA	TGCAGTGCTAGGGGGTCGGCGGAAGAGACCCAGTACTTC	CSARGSAEETQYF
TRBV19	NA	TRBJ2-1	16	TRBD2	TGTGCCAGTAGTTCCAACCGGGGGGGCCTTCGCGATGAGCAGTTCTTC	CASSSNRGGLRDEQFF
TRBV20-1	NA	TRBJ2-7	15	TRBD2	TGCAGTGCTTCCGGGCGGGGGGGCTTGCGCTACGAGCAGTACTTC	CSASGRGGLRYEQYF
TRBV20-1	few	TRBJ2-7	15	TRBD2	TGCAGTGCTAGACCTGGGACTAGCGGTGCCTACGAGCAGTACTTC	CSARPGTSGAYEQYF
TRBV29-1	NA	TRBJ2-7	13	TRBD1	TGCAGCGTTGAACCAGGGGGAACCTACGAGCAGTACTTC	CSVEPGGTYEQYF
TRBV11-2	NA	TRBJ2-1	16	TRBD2	TGTGCCAGCAGCTCACAAACTAGCGCATCCTACAATGAGCAGTTCTTC	CASSSQTSASYNEQFF
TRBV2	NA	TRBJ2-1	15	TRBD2	TGTGCCAGCAAGGGACTAGCGTTACTTTACAATGAGCAGTTCTTC	CASKGLALLYNEQFF
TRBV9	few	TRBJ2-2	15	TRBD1	TGTGCCAGCCAACTAACAGGGGGTATCACCGGGGAGCTGTTTTTT	CASQLTGGITGELFF
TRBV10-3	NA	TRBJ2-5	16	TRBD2	TGTGCCATCAGTGATCAGGTGGCGGGAGGTTTAGAGACCCAGTACTTC	CAISDQVAGGLETQYF
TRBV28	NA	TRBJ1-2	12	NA	TGTGCCAGCAGTTTTTCTTTTAGGGGCTACACCTTC	CASSFSFRGYTF
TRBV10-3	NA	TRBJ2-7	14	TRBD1	TGTGCCACTACTGGGACAGGGGGCGAAGGCGAGCAGTACTTC	CATTGTGGEGEQYF
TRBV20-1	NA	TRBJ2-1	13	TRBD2	TGCAGTGCCGTAAATAGCGGGCCCAATGAGCAGTTCTTC	CSAVNSGPNEQFF
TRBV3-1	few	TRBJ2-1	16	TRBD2	TGTGCCAGCACCCCCATCGGACTAGCGGGAGAGGGTGAGCAGTTCTTC	CASTPIGLAGEGEQFF
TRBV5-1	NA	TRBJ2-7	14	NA	TGCGCCAGCAGCACTTCGGGTCAGAACTACGAGCAGTACTTC	CASSTSGQNYEQYF
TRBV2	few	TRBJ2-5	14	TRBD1	TGTGCCAGCAGTCCCCGGACAGGGGCAGAGACCCAGTACTTC	CASSPRTGAETQYF
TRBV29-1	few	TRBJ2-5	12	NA	TGCAGCGCCTCACTAGGACAAGAGACCCAGTACTTC	CSASLGQETQYF
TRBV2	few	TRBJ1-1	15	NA	TGTGCCAGCAGTGAAATGCCCCAAAAGAACACTGAAGCTTTCTTT	CASSEMPQKNTEAFF
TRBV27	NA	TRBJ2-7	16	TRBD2	TGTGCCAGCAGTCCCTCCCCCGCGGGAGCGTCCTACGAGCAGTACTTC	CASSPSPAGASYEQYF
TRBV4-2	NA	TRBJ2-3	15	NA	TGTGCCAGCAGCCCTCAGACCCCTAGCACAGATACGCAGTATTTT	CASSPQTPSTDTQYF
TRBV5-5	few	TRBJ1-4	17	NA	TGTGCCAGCAGCTTCGCCGGGTCTTTGGCCCCTAATGAAAAACTGTTTTTT	CASSFAGSLAPNEKLFF
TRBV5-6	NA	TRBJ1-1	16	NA	TGTGCCAGCAGCTTGGCCCTGGGCAGGGAGAACACTGAAGCTTTCTTT	CASSLALGRENTEAFF
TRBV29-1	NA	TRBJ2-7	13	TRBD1	TGCAGCGTTTGGACGACAGGGGCCTACGAGCAGTACTTC	CSVWTTGAYEQYF
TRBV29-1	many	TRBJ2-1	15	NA	TGCAGCGTTGAATATAGAGGGAAATCAGGGTATTGGCAGTTCTTC	CSVEYRGKSGYWQFF
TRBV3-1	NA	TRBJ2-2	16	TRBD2	TGTGCCAGCAGCTCCTTAGCGGGAGGTGGCACCGGGGAGCTGTTTTTT	CASSSLAGGGTGELFF
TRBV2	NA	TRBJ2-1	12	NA	TGTGCCAGCAGGATACGTGAGCATGAGCAGTTCTTC	CASRIREHEQFF
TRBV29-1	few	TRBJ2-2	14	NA	TGCAGCGTTTCAGCCAGGGTAGACACCGGGGAGCTGTTTTTT	CSVSARVDTGELFF
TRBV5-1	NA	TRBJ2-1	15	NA	TGCGCCAGCAGCCGAGGGGAGCCCACCTACAATGAGCAGTTCTTC	CASSRGEPTYNEQFF
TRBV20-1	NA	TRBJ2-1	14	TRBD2	TGCAGTGCTAGGTTAGCGGGAGGTACGAATGAGCAGTTCTTC	CSARLAGGTNEQFF
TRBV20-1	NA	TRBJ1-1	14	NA	TGCAGTGCTCCCGACCGACTGAAAAACACTGAAGCTTTCTTT	CSAPDRLKNTEAFF
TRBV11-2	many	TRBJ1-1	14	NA	TGTGCCAGCAGCTTAGGTGGGAGTAACACTGAAGCTTTCTTT	CASSLGGSNTEAFF
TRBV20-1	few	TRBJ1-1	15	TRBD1	TGCAGTGCTAGCCGCGTTACAGGGGGCTTCACTGAAGCTTTCTTT	CSASRVTGGFTEAFF
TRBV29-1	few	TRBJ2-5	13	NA	TGCAGCGTTGGGGTGGCGGTACAAGAGACCCAGTACTTC	CSVGVAVQETQYF
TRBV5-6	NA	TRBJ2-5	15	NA	TGTGCCAGCAGCTTGGGTAGGGCAGTTCAAGAGACCCAGTACTTC	CASSLGRAVQETQYF
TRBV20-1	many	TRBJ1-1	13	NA	TGCAGTGCTAGAGAAGGGGGGAGGGGTGAAGCTTTCTTT	CSAREGGRGEAFF
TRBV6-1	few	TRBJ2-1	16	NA	TGTGCCAGCAGCGACCTGGCGCTCCCCCCGGGCAATGAGCAGTTCTTC	CASSDLALPPGNEQFF
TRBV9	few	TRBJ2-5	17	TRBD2	TGTGCCAGCAGCGCTAACACCCCGGGACTAGTAACCGAGACCCAGTACTTC	CASSANTPGLVTETQYF
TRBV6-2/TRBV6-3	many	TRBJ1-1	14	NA	TGTGCCAGCAGTTACCATTCATCTAACACTGAAGCTTTCTTT	CASSYHSSNTEAFF
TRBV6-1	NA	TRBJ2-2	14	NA	TGTGCCAGCATCGGATTTGCTCGCACCGGGGAGCTGTTTTTT	CASIGFARTGELFF
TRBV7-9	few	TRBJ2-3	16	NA	TGTGCCAGCAGCGGGTGGAGGGAGAGTGGTACAGATACGCAGTATTTT	CASSGWRESGTDTQYF
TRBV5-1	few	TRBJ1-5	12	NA	TGCGCCAGCAGCGTGGGGCAGGGGCCCCAGCATTTT	CASSVGQGPQHF
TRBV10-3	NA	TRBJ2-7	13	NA	TGTGCCATCAGTGTACAGGGTCGGGGCGAGCAGTACTTC	CAISVQGRGEQYF
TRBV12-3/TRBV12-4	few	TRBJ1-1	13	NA	TGTGCCAGCAGTTTCCGGATGAACACTGAAGCTTTCTTT	CASSFRMNTEAFF
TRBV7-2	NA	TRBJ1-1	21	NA	TGTGCCAGCAGCTTTCCCGGGACTGGTTCGGAGGGGGTGTCATTGAGCACTGAAGCTTTCTTT	CASSFPGTGSEGVSLSTEAFF
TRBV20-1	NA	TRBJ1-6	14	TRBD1	TGCAGTGCTAGATTGGGGGACAGGAATTCACCCCTCCACTTT	CSARLGDRNSPLHF
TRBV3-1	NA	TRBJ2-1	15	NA	TGTGCCAGCAGCCAAGATTTTACTAGTGGCAATGAGCAGTTCTTC	CASSQDFTSGNEQFF
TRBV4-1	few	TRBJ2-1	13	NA	TGCGCCAGCAGCCAAGGAATGAGCAATGAGCAGTTCTTC	CASSQGMSNEQFF
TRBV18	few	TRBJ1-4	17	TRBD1	TGTGCCAGCTCAACCACTCTCCGGACAGGGGTAAATGAAAAACTGTTTTTT	CASSTTLRTGVNEKLFF
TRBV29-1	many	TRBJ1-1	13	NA	TGCAGCGTTGTAGGGCGGATGAACACTGAAGCTTTCTTT	CSVVGRMNTEAFF
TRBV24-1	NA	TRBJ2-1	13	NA	TGTGCCACCAGTGAAGGGGCGCTGAATGAGCAGTTCTTC	CATSEGALNEQFF